A single sample is the source of the 13 T cell receptor beta chains below, sequenced in a study of T-cell memory formation after mild COVID-19. Via MiXCR, TCRdb re-called the 5' RACE reads, giving one row per CDR3 protein. The sample lists approximately 350,000 distinct CDR3 sequences; over 10% were seen once. Sequencing input: PBMCs or a T cell subset sorted from them (not recorded which). Source of these receptors: a man between 18 and 35 years old who had mild COVID-19 (a few samples of this study predate the infection). Cell type and time point are not known.

This clonotype has just a few counts. V usage is TRBV7-3 and J usage is TRBJ2-1; possible D gene TRBD2, 5 bases. This CDR3 has 14 amino acids. Looked up from germline, CDR1 is SGHTA and CDR2 is FQGTGA. V was cut by 5 bases and J by 8 bases, with 16 bases left in between. CDR3 in amino acids: CASSMLLDSDEQFF. CDR3 sequence (DNA): TGTGCCAGCAGCATGCTACTAGATTCTGATGAGCAGTTCTTC.

In its sample, this clonotype was seen a few times. The rearrangement joins TRBV3-1 to TRBJ1-1; tentatively, D is TRBD1 (5 bases). CDR3 length equals 14 residues. CDR1 is LGHDT and CDR2 is YNNKEL in the germline V gene (reference sequence). The V gene lost 4 bases and the J gene lost 3 bases, with 12 bases spanning the gap. DNA for the CDR3: TGTGCCAGCAGCCGTGAATGGGGCGACACTGAAGCTTTCTTT. It yields the protein CASSREWGDTEAFF.

This clonotype was observed a few times. The chain employs TRBV7-9 and TRBJ2-7, with D uncertain. V was cut by 5 bases and J by 2 bases, with 13 bases left in between. Germline assignment: CDR1 SEHNR and CDR2 FQNEAQ (reference sequence). The CDR3 is 14 amino acids. CDR3 DNA sequence: TGTGCCAGCAGCCCCCCTGGAAGGGCCTACGAGCAGTACGTC. The encoded protein is CASSPPGRAYEQYV.

The chain combines TRBV6-5 with TRBJ2-5; no clear D. The CDR3 runs 15 residues. Trimming took 0 bases from V and 5 from J, leaving 13 bases between them. CDR1 MNHEY and CDR2 SVGAGI come from the germline V gene. Written as DNA, the CDR3 is TGTGCCAGCAGTTACTCGAGTGGGGTAGGCGAGACCCAGTACTTC. Encoded protein: CASSYSSGVGETQYF.

The CDR3 region is CASSYAGSWEGPEQFF. CDR3 coding DNA: TGTGCCAGCAGTTACGCTGGGAGCTGGGAAGGGCCTGAGCAGTTCTTC. The chain carries TRBV6-5 and TRBJ2-1; D is possibly TRBD2 (5 bases). With 2 bases removed from V and 9 bases from J, the gap between germline ends came to 20 bases. The CDR3 is made up of 16 amino acids. CDR1 is MNHEY and CDR2 is SVGAGI in the germline V gene.

There are many counts of this clonotype. The chain links TRBV4-2 to TRBJ2-5; 7 nucleotides agree with TRBD1. This CDR3 has 14 residues. CDR1 and CDR2 from the germline V gene are LGHNA and YNFKEQ. V was clipped by 3 bases and J by 1 base; unmatched bases: 2. In nucleotides, the CDR3 is TGTGCCAGCAGCCAGTGGGACAGCCAAGAGACCCAGTACTTC. Its protein product is CASSQWDSQETQYF.

The chain links TRBV6-5 to TRBJ1-2; TRBD1 is a possible D gene (6 bases). The germline V and J ends were trimmed by 5 bases and 7 bases, with 11 bases remaining between them. The germline V gene has CDR1 MNHEY and CDR2 SVGAGI. This CDR3 has 12 residues. CDR3 residues: CASSHLQGGYTF. CDR3 in DNA: TGTGCCAGCAGTCACTTACAGGGTGGCTACACCTTC.

This chain connects TRBV5-6 to TRBJ2-7, with 7 positions matching TRBD2. This CDR3 has 13 residues. V was clipped by 5 bases and J by 6 bases; unmatched bases: 8. Per germline, CDR1 SGHDT and CDR2 YYEEEE. The CDR3 coding sequence is TGTGCCAGCAGGCGATGGGAGGGCCTCGAGCAGTACTTC. Translating it yields CASRRWEGLEQYF.

The chain carries TRBV6-5 and TRBJ2-7; 11 nucleotides align to TRBD1. V lost 6 bases, J lost 3 bases, and 7 bases stayed unmatched. This CDR3 region has 15 residues. The V gene's germline CDR1 is MNHEY and CDR2 SVGAGI. CDR3: CASSPWTGGGYEQYF. CDR3 sequence (DNA): TGTGCCAGCAGCCCTTGGACAGGGGGCGGCTACGAGCAGTACTTC.

The CDR3 region has the DNA TGTGCCATCAGCGGGGACAGCTTCTCTGGAAACACCATATATTTT. Translated, it gives CAISGDSFSGNTIYF. The rearrangement joins TRBV10-3 to TRBJ1-3; the match to TRBD1 covers 7 bases. The germline CDR1 and CDR2 sequences are ENHRY and SYGVKD. The junction had 5 bases not matched to a gene; V was cut back by 6 bases and J by 0 bases. There are 15 residues in the CDR3.

The chain joins TRBV5-1 to TRBJ2-1; 11 bases match TRBD2. Per germline, CDR1 SGHRS and CDR2 YFSETQ. The CDR3 totals 14 residues. V was clipped by 3 bases and J by 6 bases; unmatched bases: 2. This CDR3 reads CASSYSGGANEQFF. CDR3 sequence (DNA): TGCGCCAGCAGCTATAGCGGGGGGGCCAATGAGCAGTTCTTC.

CDR3 bases: TGTGCCAGCAGCTTAGAGGGGAGCTGGGAGCTGTTTTTT. Amino acid sequence: CASSLEGSWELFF. V is TRBV7-3 and J is TRBJ2-2; tentatively, D is TRBD1 or TRBD2 (5 bases each). V gave up 2 bases and J gave up 9 bases, with 10 bases separating them. Germline CDR1 and CDR2: SGHTA and FQGTGA. This CDR3 region has 13 residues.

The chain employs TRBV12-3 or TRBV12-4 and TRBJ1-3; D remains unclear. The CDR3 extends over 13 amino acids. Trimming pared 5 bases from V and 4 bases from J, leaving 9 bases between. CDR3 in DNA: TGTGCCAGCAGTATATACCACGGAAACACCATATATTTT. Translated, it gives CASSIYHGNTIYF.